Each of the 12 T cell receptor beta chains below was sequenced from the same sample in a study of blood T cell repertoires in COVID-19. TCRdb keeps only in-frame clones here, not all; method: immunoSEQ multiplex PCR. In the table there are 400,000 to 450,000 clones, 89% of which are singletons. Material: peripheral blood. Source of these receptors: a middle-aged woman with COVID-19, enrolled during active disease.

The chain is built from TRBV15 and TRBJ1-2; no definite D call. The CDR3 covers 14 residues. Per germline, CDR1 LNHNV and CDR2 YYDKDF (reference sequence). V dropped 2 bases and J dropped 7 bases, with 14 bases sitting between them. The DNA of the CDR3 is TGTGCCACCAGCAGACCCGATCAGCGCTCTGGCTACACCTTC. Residues: CATSRPDQRSGYTF.

The chain has TRBV7-9 and TRBJ2-3; 7 bases agree with TRBD2. The CDR3 contains 13 residues. Losses at the gene ends were 2 bases for V and 6 bases for J; bases not matched to a gene: 2. Per germline, CDR1 SEHNR and CDR2 FQNEAQ (reference sequence). As DNA, the CDR3 is TGTGCCAGCAGCTTAAATAGCGGGGATACGCAGTATTTT. This translates into CASSLNSGDTQYF.

This chain joins TRBV6-5 and TRBJ1-1, with D uncertain. V was shortened by 6 bases and J by 1 base, with 15 bases between the two germline ends. The germline gives CDR1 MNHEY, CDR2 SVGAGI. CDR3 size: 15 residues. This chain's CDR3 is CASRFLTRGNTEAFF. The CDR3 DNA follows: TGTGCCAGCAGATTCTTAACCAGAGGGAACACTGAAGCTTTCTTT.

The chain is built from TRBV6-6 and TRBJ2-7; D is possibly TRBD2 (5 bases). Germline-derived CDR1 and CDR2 are MNHNY and SVGAGI (reference sequence). The V end was cut by 0 bases, the J end by 6 bases, with 18 bases between. This CDR3 has 16 residues. CDR3 amino acids: CASSYSGTGSSVEQYF. DNA for the CDR3: TGTGCCAGCAGTTACTCGGGTACGGGGAGTAGTGTCGAGCAGTACTTC.

The CDR3 region is CASSVDPYMNTEAFF. For the CDR3, the DNA is TGTGCCAGCAGCGTAGATCCTTACATGAACACTGAAGCTTTCTTT. The chain couples TRBV9 to TRBJ1-1, with D unclear. V was pared by 0 bases and J by 0 bases, with 9 bases between. Germline-derived CDR1 and CDR2 are SGDLS and YYNGEE. The CDR3 extends over 15 amino acids.

The chain employs TRBV10-3 and TRBJ2-3; 9 positions match TRBD2. The germline V gene has CDR1 ENHRY and CDR2 SYGVKD. With 6 bases clipped from V and 4 bases from J, the junction kept 5 bases outside the gene matches. This CDR3 region has 14 residues. The DNA for the CDR3 is TGTGCCATCAGGTCGGGCGGGAGGGCAGATACGCAGTATTTT. It codes for CAIRSGGRADTQYF.

The rearrangement uses TRBV7-8 and TRBJ1-5; 8 bases line up with TRBD1. The ends lost 2 bases at V and 3 bases at J; junction bases unmatched: 12. CDR1 SGHVS and CDR2 FQNEAQ come from the germline V gene. This CDR3 region has 18 residues. The CDR3 sequence: CASSLRQGWGEHNQPQHF. The CDR3 DNA reads TGTGCCAGCAGCTTAAGACAGGGGTGGGGAGAGCACAATCAGCCCCAGCATTTT.

The chain uses TRBV18 and TRBJ2-5; tentative D call: TRBD2 (5 bases). The CDR3 contains 15 residues. The V end was cut by 4 bases, the J end by 0 bases, with 12 bases between. Germline V CDR1 and CDR2: KGHSH, LQKENI. CDR3 nucleotide sequence: TGTGCCAGCTCACGATGGACGGGGAACCAAGAGACCCAGTACTTC. It codes for CASSRWTGNQETQYF.

The chain combines TRBV18 with TRBJ2-5; perhaps TRBD1 as D (5 bases). The CDR3 is 16 amino acids. Germline values: CDR1 KGHSH, CDR2 LQKENI. Trimming took 3 bases from V and 1 from J, leaving 15 bases between them. CDR3 loop: CASSPRPEDIQETQYF. The CDR3 nucleotides are TGTGCCAGCTCACCGCGGCCAGAGGACATCCAAGAGACCCAGTACTTC.

This chain joins TRBV9 and TRBJ1-2, with D uncertain. Germline V gene data show CDR1 as SGDLS and CDR2 as YYNGEE. V was clipped by 0 bases and J by 7 bases, with 16 bases between them. The CDR3 has 15 amino acids. This chain's CDR3 is CASSVATWALGGYTF. The CDR3 nucleotides are TGTGCCAGCAGCGTAGCTACGTGGGCCCTCGGTGGCTACACCTTC. The full variable domain, in which reference TRBV9 and TRBJ1-2 provide the parts outside the CDR3, is DSGVTQTPKHLITATGQRVTLRCSPRSGDLSVYWYQQSLDQGLQFLIQYYNGEERAKGNILERFSAQQFPDLHSELNLSSLELGDSALYFCASSVATWALGGYTFGSGTRLTVV.

The rearrangement joins TRBV19 to TRBJ2-5, with D possibly TRBD1 on 6 matching bases. Trimming cost V 5 bases and J 1 base, with 11 bases left between them. The CDR3 runs 14 residues. CDR1 and CDR2 (germline): LNHDA, SQIVND (reference sequence). The CDR3: CASSRLGGQETQYF. The CDR3 bases are TGTGCCAGTAGTCGCCTAGGGGGCCAAGAGACCCAGTACTTC.

The chain has TRBV19 and TRBJ1-1; D not certain. Germline-derived CDR1 and CDR2 are LNHDA and SQIVND (reference sequence). Trimming shortened V by 3 bases and J by 8 bases, and 16 bases separated the two germline ends. This CDR3 contains 14 residues. The DNA for the CDR3 is TGTGCCAGTAGTATCAACTCTCGGGTGCTAGAAGCTTTCTTT. Encoded protein: CASSINSRVLEAFF.